This entry concerns a single T cell receptor beta chain. What this receptor recognizes is not known. No clone much larger than this one lies a single base away; base qualities are absent. Collaborating institutions collected whole blood in K2EDTA tubes following their own protocols. For TCRbeta analysis, collaborators shipped samples in one of three forms: frozen whole blood, isolated PBMCs, or DNA extracted from either of those sample types. This sample was taken from a study of blood T cell repertoires in COVID-19 (dated by TCRdb to the early 2020s). About the study as a whole: Samples covering the acute and convalescent phases of COVID-19 were provided by collaborators in the United States, Italy and Spain. Where available, HLA class I and class II types were taken from metadata supplied by the sample provider and were not determined by assay-based typing. The repertoires were made available in a free public database intended to serve as a resource for research on the immune response to SARS-CoV-2. The samples were drawn from the first 160 participants of the ongoing ImmuneRACE study and from 1,254 subjects provided by 6 global collaborators. The prospective study material was composed of cDNA or gDNA derived from T cells, B-cell-depleted T cells, or PBMCs. Nearly every sample came with metadata listing a de-identified subject ID, COVID-19 status, age in years and sex. Deeply sampled blood TCRbeta repertoires from subjects exposed to, actively infected with, or recovered from COVID-19 were included in the dataset.

From the cysteine up to the phenylalanine, the CDR3 has a length of 14 residues. The entry retains the CDR3 DNA only, 42 bases that are in frame from base 1. V loses 4 bases at its end and J loses 8 bases; junction bases beyond the gene matches: 8. The germline V gene (reference sequence) provides CDR1 LGHDT and CDR2 YNNKEL. Here is what the overall study found, with its caveats: The amount of clinical and demographic metadata varied by source and participant and was provided uncurated.

TCRbeta CDR3 regions were amplified from genomic DNA using the immunoSEQ Assay, a bias-controlled multiplex PCR. Regarding the original processing steps: Within the assay, amplification of reference gene primers was used to estimate how many nucleated cells each sample contained. To quantify the absolute abundance of each unique TCRbeta CDR3 rearrangement, sequence reads were collapsed and filtered. Productive Simpson clonality was computed per sample as the square root of Simpson's diversity index over productive rearrangements. TCRdb's version of the immuneACCESS table is confined to in-frame rearrangements and falls short of the full clone set. An unresolved V gene accounts for under half of the shortfall where checked; the remainder is of unknown origin. V, J and clone size reflect that table, while D and trimming were determined from the DNA. The table for this sample lists about 70,000 clones; 70% to 75% of them were counted only once. Roughly 20% of the sample is taken by the ten largest.

The TCR was taken from a man in his sixties or seventies with acute or convalescent COVID-19. The sample consisted of peripheral blood. This receptor chain uses TRBV3-1 (or the pseudogene TRBV3-2) and TRBJ1-2, with 9 bases matching TRBD1. The CDR3 reads as follows: CASSPGQGTDGYTF. The sequence in DNA is TGTGCCAGCAGCCCTGGACAGGGGACCGACGGCTACACCTTC.